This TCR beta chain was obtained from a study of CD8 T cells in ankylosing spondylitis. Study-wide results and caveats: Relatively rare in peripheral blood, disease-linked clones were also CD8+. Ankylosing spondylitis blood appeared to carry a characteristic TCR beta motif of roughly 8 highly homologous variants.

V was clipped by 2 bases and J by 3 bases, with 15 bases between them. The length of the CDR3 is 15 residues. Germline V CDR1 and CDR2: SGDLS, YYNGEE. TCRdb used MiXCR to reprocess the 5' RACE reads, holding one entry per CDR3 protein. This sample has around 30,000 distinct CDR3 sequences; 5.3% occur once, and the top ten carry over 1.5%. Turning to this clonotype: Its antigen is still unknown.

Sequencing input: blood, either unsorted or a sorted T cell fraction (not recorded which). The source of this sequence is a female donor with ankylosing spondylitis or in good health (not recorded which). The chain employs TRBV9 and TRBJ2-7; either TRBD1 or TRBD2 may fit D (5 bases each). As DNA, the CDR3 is TGTGCCAGCAGCGTGGGGGACCGACGGATCTACGAGCAGTACTTC. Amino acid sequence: CASSVGDRRIYEQYF.